This entry is about one T cell receptor (beta chain). The authors' processing: Amplifying reference gene primers gave estimates of nucleated cell counts. This table comes from immunoSEQ multiplex PCR, and its TCRdb copy is limited to in-frame clones, with some not included. D and trimming come from the DNA, and the V and J calls and clone size come from that table. The sample has around 700,000 clones, around 90% seen once. These data originate in a study of blood T cell repertoires in COVID-19. Overall study: Researchers got acute and convalescent COVID-19 samples from the United States, Italy and Spain. T cells, B-cell-depleted T cells, or PBMCs supplied cDNA or gDNA.

Trimming took 7 bases from V and 1 from J, leaving 14 bases between them. Germline CDR1 reads LGHDT; CDR2 reads YNNKEL (reference sequence). The CDR3 length is 14 residues. The receptor comes from a young woman with acute or convalescent COVID-19. The chain joins TRBV3-1 (or the pseudogene TRBV3-2) to TRBJ2-7; D gene uncertain. The material sequenced was peripheral blood. This CDR3 is CASTRLVLSYEQYF. Written as DNA, the CDR3 is TGTGCCAGCACGCGGCTAGTTCTTTCCTACGAGCAGTACTTC.